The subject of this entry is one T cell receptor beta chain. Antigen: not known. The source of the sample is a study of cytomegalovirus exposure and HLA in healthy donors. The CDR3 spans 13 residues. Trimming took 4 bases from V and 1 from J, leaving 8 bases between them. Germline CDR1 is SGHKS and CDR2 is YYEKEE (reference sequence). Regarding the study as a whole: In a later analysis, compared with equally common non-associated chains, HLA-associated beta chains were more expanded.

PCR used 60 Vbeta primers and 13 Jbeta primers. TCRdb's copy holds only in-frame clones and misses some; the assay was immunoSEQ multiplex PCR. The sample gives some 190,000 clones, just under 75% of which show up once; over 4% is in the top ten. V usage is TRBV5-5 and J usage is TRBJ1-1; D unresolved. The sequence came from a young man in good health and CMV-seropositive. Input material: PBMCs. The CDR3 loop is CASSQRGNTEAFF. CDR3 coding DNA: TGTGCCAGCAGCCAACGGGGGAACACTGAAGCTTTCTTT.